Shown below are 21 T cell receptor beta chains from a single sample sequenced in a study of blood T cell repertoires in COVID-19. Only in-frame clones appear in the TCRdb table, and some are missing; sequencing was by immunoSEQ multiplex PCR. This table has 52,000 or so clones, 85% appearing once. The sequencing sample was made of peripheral blood. Every receptor here comes from a human donor in a cohort sampled during active COVID-19.

The V and J genes are TRBV6-5 and TRBJ2-7; the D gene is possibly TRBD1 (6 bases). CDR3 length: 14 residues. CDR1 and CDR2 (germline): MNHEY, SVGAGI. V gave up 0 bases and J gave up 2 bases, with 8 bases separating them. The CDR3 loop is CASSYSTGTYEQYF. The CDR3 DNA is TGTGCCAGCAGTTACTCGACAGGAACCTACGAGCAGTACTTC.

The chain joins TRBV9 to TRBJ2-7, with 14 bases matching TRBD2. The CDR3 runs 18 residues. Trimming removed 2 bases from V and 0 bases from J; junction bases left unmatched: 7. Germline CDR1 and CDR2: SGDLS and YYNGEE. CDR3 in amino acids: CASSVEGTSGSRSYEQYF. In DNA, the CDR3 is TGTGCCAGCAGCGTTGAGGGGACTAGCGGGAGTCGCTCCTACGAGCAGTACTTC.

The chain is built from TRBV7-2 and TRBJ1-1; 8 bases are shared with TRBD1. The CDR3 contains 13 residues. J lost 4 bases, V lost 5 bases, and 3 bases had no gene match. CDR1 is SGHTA, CDR2 FQGNSA, per germline. The CDR3: CASSGDRGTEAFF. CDR3 nucleotides: TGTGCCAGCAGCGGAGACAGGGGCACTGAAGCTTTCTTT.

The J gene is TRBJ1-1, the V gene TRBV30; no reliable D call. Per the germline V gene, CDR1 is GTSNPN and CDR2 is SVGIG (reference sequence). The CDR3 totals 11 residues. V was pared by 1 base and J by 5 bases, with 5 bases between. This CDR3 is CAWSGRTEAFF. In DNA form, the CDR3 reads TGTGCCTGGAGTGGGAGAACTGAAGCTTTCTTT.

This sequence joins TRBV10-3 and TRBJ2-7; 8 nucleotides align to TRBD2. V was clipped by 6 bases and J by 6 bases; unmatched bases: 10. The length of the CDR3 is 14 residues. Germline CDR1 reads ENHRY; CDR2 reads SYGVKD. The CDR3 here is CAIRESGSSLEQYF. Written as DNA, the CDR3 is TGTGCCATCAGGGAGAGCGGGAGCTCGCTCGAGCAGTACTTC.

The gene calls are TRBV6-1 and TRBJ1-4, with D tentatively TRBD1 (5 bases). The CDR3 is 16 amino acids. The ends were cut back, 2 bases at V and 7 bases at J, with 17 bases in the middle. In germline, CDR1 is MNHNS, CDR2 SASEGT. CDR3: CASSELLMGQGEKLFF. DNA of the CDR3: TGTGCCAGCAGTGAACTTTTGATGGGCCAGGGTGAAAAACTGTTTTTT.

V gene TRBV6-6 combines with J gene TRBJ1-2, with 10 nucleotides matching TRBD1. The CDR3 is made up of 16 amino acids. V lost 8 bases, J lost 8 bases, and 17 bases stayed unmatched. From germline, CDR1 is MNHNY and CDR2 SVGAGI (reference sequence). As DNA, the CDR3 is TGTGCCAGCGCATACCGGCCTGACAGGGGGCTAGAGGGCTACACCTTC. This sequence encodes CASAYRPDRGLEGYTF.

V and J are TRBV27 and TRBJ2-3; 10 nucleotides align to TRBD2. This CDR3 spans 16 amino acids. The trim removed 3 bases at V and 1 base at J, leaving 4 bases unmatched. From germline, CDR1 is MNHEY and CDR2 SMNVEV (reference sequence). The CDR3 spells CASSFAGTSGTDTQYF. The CDR3 bases are TGTGCCAGCAGTTTTGCCGGGACTAGCGGCACAGATACGCAGTATTTT.

The V and J genes are TRBV5-1 and TRBJ1-2; a possible D gene is TRBD1 (6 bases). V was trimmed by 5 bases and J by 4 bases, leaving 15 bases between them. In germline, CDR1 is SGHRS, CDR2 YFSETQ. The CDR3 has 14 residues. The CDR3 here is CASSPNPGAYGYTF. The CDR3 DNA is TGCGCCAGCAGTCCTAATCCAGGGGCCTATGGCTACACCTTC.

The chain combines TRBV27 with TRBJ2-7, with a tentative D call TRBD2 (7 bases). CDR1 is MNHEY and CDR2 is SMNVEV in the germline V gene (reference sequence). Trimming took off 0 bases at V and 1 base at J, with 10 bases between the two ends. CDR3 length: 15 residues. CDR3 DNA: TGTGCCAGCAGTTTATCGGGGGGGCAATCCTACGAGCAGTACTTC. This gives the protein CASSLSGGQSYEQYF.

For this clone: The germline gene is not matched at one end of the junction; a read error may be the cause. The V and J genes are TRBV29-1 and TRBJ2-6; D is undetermined. Germline CDR1 reads SQVTM; CDR2 reads ANQGSEA. The CDR3 loop spans 15 amino acids. The CDR3 is CSVKDRGSGANVLTF. CDR3 DNA: TGCAGCGTTAAAGACCGCGGTTCTGGGGCCAACGTCCTGACTTTC. Based on the CDR3 plus reference TRBV29-1 and TRBJ2-6, the full variable domain is SAVISQKPSRDICQRGTSLTIQCQVDSQVTMMFWYRQQPGQSLTLIATANQGSEATYESGFVIDKFPISRPNLTFSTLTVSNMSPEDSSIYLCSVKDRGSGANVLTFGAGSRLTVL.

In regard to this clone: This specimen includes other DNA sequences encoding the same CDR3. The chain carries TRBV7-2 and TRBJ2-7; 8 bases fit TRBD1. With 4 bases clipped from V and 7 bases from J, the junction kept 0 bases outside the gene matches. Per germline, CDR1 SGHTA and CDR2 FQGNSA. The length of the CDR3 is 11 residues. Here the CDR3 reads CASSYRGEQYF. The CDR3 coding sequence is TGTGCCAGCAGCTACAGGGGGGAGCAGTACTTC.

A single count supports this clone. J is TRBJ1-1 and V is TRBV4-1, with unresolved D. Germline V gives CDR1 MGHRA, CDR2 YSYEKL. The CDR3 is 16 residues long. Trimming removed 1 base from V and 4 bases from J, with 16 bases in between. The CDR3 protein is CASSQGPWAGGTEAFF. The CDR3 nucleotides are TGCGCCAGCAGCCAAGGGCCCTGGGCGGGCGGCACTGAAGCTTTCTTT.

The chain has TRBV5-1 and TRBJ2-1, with TRBD2 matching 9 bases. Germline V gene lookup returns CDR1 SGHRS and CDR2 YFSETQ. With 4 bases clipped from V and 3 bases from J, the junction kept 8 bases outside the gene matches. The CDR3 is 16 amino acids. The CDR3 spells CASSPGLAGVYNEQFF. CDR3 sequence (DNA): TGCGCCAGCAGCCCGGGACTAGCTGGTGTCTACAATGAGCAGTTCTTC. Looking up the rest from reference TRBV5-1 and TRBJ2-1 gives the full variable domain: KAGVTQTPRYLIKTRGQQVTLSCSPISGHRSVSWYQQTPGQGLQFLFEYFSETQRNKGNFPGRFSGRQFSNSRSEMNVSTLELGDSALYLCASSPGLAGVYNEQFFGPGTRLTVL.

The chain combines TRBV7-8 with TRBJ2-2, with 11 bases that match TRBD2. The V segment lost 11 bases and the J segment 7 bases; nucleotides outside the gene matches: 15. The CDR3 spans 16 residues. CDR1 is SGHVS and CDR2 is FQNEAQ in the germline V gene. The CDR3, as DNA: TGTGCCTCAAGCCTTGTAGCGGGAGGGCTTGGCGGGGAGCTGTTTTTT. Its protein product is CASSLVAGGLGGELFF.

The chain links TRBV10-3 to TRBJ2-5; 12 positions agree with TRBD2. Germline assignment: CDR1 ENHRY and CDR2 SYGVKD. CDR3 size: 16 residues. V shed 5 bases and J 3 bases; nucleotides not matched to a gene: 7. Here the CDR3 reads CAISQRLAGAEETQYF. The CDR3 nucleotides are TGTGCCATCAGTCAACGACTAGCGGGAGCAGAAGAGACCCAGTACTTC.

The chain's CDR3 is CSVEDPSRGTEAFF. CDR3 sequence (DNA): TGCAGCGTTGAAGATCCGAGCAGGGGCACTGAAGCTTTCTTT. The gene calls are TRBV29-1 and TRBJ1-1; weak D call: TRBD1 (6 bases). There are 14 residues in the CDR3. Per germline, CDR1 SQVTM and CDR2 ANQGSEA. The V end lost 0 bases, the J end lost 4 bases, and 12 bases lay between the germline ends.

The rearrangement joins TRBV5-1 to TRBJ2-1; D not certain. The CDR3 has 15 amino acids. Germline CDR1 is SGHRS and CDR2 is YFSETQ. V was clipped by 0 bases and J by 0 bases, with 7 bases between them. CDR3 in amino acids: CASSLDGNSYNEQFF. The CDR3 DNA is TGCGCCAGCAGCTTGGACGGTAACTCCTACAATGAGCAGTTCTTC.

The chain uses TRBV6-2 or TRBV6-3 and TRBJ2-7, with D unclear. Trimming pared 4 bases from V and 7 bases from J, leaving 11 bases between. Germline CDR1 MNHEY, CDR2 SVGEGT. The CDR3 is made up of 12 amino acids. The CDR3 DNA reads TGTGCCAGCAGTTTACCCGTCGGGGAGCAGTACTTC. Amino acids: CASSLPVGEQYF.

The chain is built from TRBV20-1 and TRBJ2-1; D is unclear. Germline CDR1 reads DFQATT; CDR2 reads SNEGSKA (reference sequence). Trimming cost V 1 base and J 8 bases, with 6 bases left between them. CDR3 length: 11 amino acids. The DNA of the CDR3 is TGCAGTGCTAGAGTCGTAGATGAGCAGTTCTTC. Translated, it gives CSARVVDEQFF.

V gene TRBV7-2 combines with J gene TRBJ1-5; maybe TRBD1 (5 bases). The CDR3 spans 14 residues. V was shortened by 3 bases and J by 3 bases, with 9 bases between the two germline ends. CDR1 is SGHTA and CDR2 is FQGNSA in the germline V gene. The CDR3 DNA sequence: TGTGCCAGCAGCTTCAGGGTTAACAATCAGCCCCAGCATTTT. Translated: CASSFRVNNQPQHF.